This is a list of T cell receptor beta chains from one sample in a study of T-cell memory formation after mild COVID-19. TCRdb independently ran MiXCR on the 5' RACE reads; one entry per CDR3 protein. The sample records over 55,000 distinct CDR3 sequences, 8% to 10% being singletons. Material: PBMCs or a T cell subset sorted from them (not recorded which). These receptors were collected from a man younger than 35 who had mild COVID-19 (a few samples of this study predate the infection). Cell type and time point are not known. Both conserved end residues are part of each CDR3. D genes are given only for firm matches. Only part of the rows carry a size: once, few, many, or a class if the clone is expanded.

. | TRBJ1-3 | . | TRBV7-9 | TGTGCCAGCAGCTCCCTGTTTCGAAACACGGCGGGCTATTTT | CASSSLFRNTAGYF
few | TRBJ2-3 | . | TRBV5-1 | TGCGCCAGCAGGAGGGTCGGGGGATTGAACACAGATACGCAGTATTTT | CASRRVGGLNTDTQYF
. | TRBJ2-7 | TRBD1 | TRBV7-2 | TGTGCCAGCAGCTTAGATCGGGACAGGGTTTACGAGCAGTACTTC | CASSLDRDRVYEQYF
many | TRBJ2-7 | TRBD2 | TRBV7-2 | TGTGCCAGCAGCTTAGTTCTCGGGATTGGTAGCGGGGGGGCCGCGCAGTACTTC | CASSLVLGIGSGGAAQYF
few | TRBJ2-5 | TRBD1 | TRBV10-3 | TGTGCCATCAGGACAGGGGAGACCCAGTACTTC | CAIRTGETQYF
few | TRBJ2-5 | . | TRBV2 | TGTGCCAGCAGTGACTCCAGGGCCCAAGAGACCCAGTACTTC | CASSDSRAQETQYF
many | TRBJ2-3 | TRBD2 | TRBV12-3/TRBV12-4 | TGTGCCAGCAGTTCCTCCACTAGCGGCACAGATACGCAGTATTTT | CASSSSTSGTDTQYF
few | TRBJ2-5 | . | TRBV5-5 | TGTGCCAGCAGCTTGGTGGGCGCAGAGACCCAGTACTTC | CASSLVGAETQYF
few | TRBJ1-2 | TRBD1 | TRBV7-9 | TGTGCCAGCAGCCGCCTGACAGGGACCTATGGCTACACCTTC | CASSRLTGTYGYTF
. | TRBJ1-5 | . | TRBV7-9 | TGTGCCAGCAGCTTTTCGGGTCAGCCCAAGCATTTT | CASSFSGQPKHF
. | TRBJ2-3 | TRBD2 | TRBV12-3/TRBV12-4 | TGTGCCAGCCCTCCGGGACTAGCGGGGGAGACAGATACGCAGTATTTT | CASPPGLAGETDTQYF
few | TRBJ2-5 | . | TRBV7-2 | TGTGCCAGCACCAACTCGCCCGGAGGGGGGGGCTATGGGACCCAGTACTTC | CASTNSPGGGGYGTQYF
. | TRBJ2-1 | TRBD2 | TRBV4-2 | TGTGCCAGCAGCCCCTCGCGGGGGATCAGAAGGAATGAGCAGTTCTTC | CASSPSRGIRRNEQFF
. | TRBJ1-6 | . | TRBV28 | TGTGCCAGCAGTTTTCTCGGGGGAGGTGAGAATTCACCCCTCCACTTT | CASSFLGGGENSPLHF
. | TRBJ1-2 | TRBD1 | TRBV7-3 | TGTGCCAGCAGCCCCGACAGGGGGCGGGGTGGCTACACCTTC | CASSPDRGRGGYTF
many | TRBJ2-1 | . | TRBV24-1 | TGTGCCACCAGTGATTGGAGGGGGGCCTCCTCCTACAATGAGCAGTTCTTC | CATSDWRGASSYNEQFF
few | TRBJ2-2 | . | TRBV20-1 | TGCAGTGCTAGTCAGGGGGGAGGCACCGGGGAGCTGTTTTTT | CSASQGGGTGELFF
few | TRBJ1-1 | . | TRBV6-6 | TGTGCCAGCAGTCCAATCGGGTCTGAAGCTTTCTTT | CASSPIGSEAFF
many | TRBJ2-2 | TRBD1 | TRBV6-7 | TGTGCCAGCAGCGCCACCTCCGGGACAGAGAACACCGGGGAGCTGTTTTTT | CASSATSGTENTGELFF
. | TRBJ2-2 | TRBD1 | TRBV5-1 | TGCGCCAGCAGCTCCGGGACAGGGGGCGAGGTCGGGGAGCTGTTTTTT | CASSSGTGGEVGELFF
. | TRBJ1-3 | TRBD1 | TRBV11-2 | TGTGCCAGCAGCGCACAGGGGGCCGCCTCTGGAAACACCATATATTTT | CASSAQGAASGNTIYF
. | TRBJ2-5 | . | TRBV7-2 | TGTGCCAGCAGCTTACAAAGACAAGAGACCCAGTACTTC | CASSLQRQETQYF
few | TRBJ2-3 | . | TRBV5-4 | TGTGCCAGCAGCTTCAGGGGTATAACAGATACGCAGTATTTT | CASSFRGITDTQYF
many | TRBJ2-5 | TRBD2 | TRBV2 | TGTGCCAGCAGTGGGGGTAGCGGGGGACAAGAGACCCAGTACTTC | CASSGGSGGQETQYF
few | TRBJ1-5 | . | TRBV5-8 | TGTGCCAGCAGCTTGTACAGATATAGCAATCAGCCCCAGCATTTT | CASSLYRYSNQPQHF
. | TRBJ1-5 | . | TRBV7-9 | TGTGCCAGCAGCCCACCGGGGGGGACGAACCAGCCCCAGCATTTT | CASSPPGGTNQPQHF
few | TRBJ1-1 | . | TRBV4-3 | TGCGCCAGCAGCCAAGTTAAGGGGTTTGGGACTGAAGCTTTCTTT | CASSQVKGFGTEAFF
. | TRBJ2-1 | . | TRBV4-3 | TGCGCCAGCAGCCAAGCAGCGGCCGGAGGCCACAATGAGCAGTTCTTC | CASSQAAAGGHNEQFF
few | TRBJ2-3 | . | TRBV7-2 | TGTGCCAGCAGCTTAGGCGGCCGCACAGATACGCAGTATTTT | CASSLGGRTDTQYF
. | TRBJ2-1 | TRBD1 | TRBV7-9 | TGTGCCAGCAGCTTAGGGGACAGGGGGACCTACAATGAGCAGTTCTTC | CASSLGDRGTYNEQFF
. | TRBJ1-4 | . | TRBV4-1 | TGCGCCAGCAGCCAAGGTTGGGCCGGAGGTGAAAAACTGTTTTTT | CASSQGWAGGEKLFF
. | TRBJ2-5 | . | TRBV12-3/TRBV12-4 | TGTGCCAGCAGCCCGGGGGGACAGGCTCAAGAGACCCAGTACTTC | CASSPGGQAQETQYF
many | TRBJ2-3 | . | TRBV7-7 | TGTGCCAGCAGCTTCAGGGGTGCAGATACGCAGTATTTT | CASSFRGADTQYF
few | TRBJ1-6 | TRBD1 | TRBV6-5 | TGTGCCAGCAGTAGGACAGGGTTCCAAGATTCACCCCTCCACTTT | CASSRTGFQDSPLHF
few | TRBJ2-1 | . | TRBV7-2 | TGTGCCAGCAGCTTTAGATTCGGGATGGGGGATGATGAGCAGTTCTTC | CASSFRFGMGDDEQFF
few | TRBJ2-7 | TRBD1 | TRBV5-1 | TGCGCCAGCAGGGCCCAGGGACAGGCCTACGAGCAGTACTTC | CASRAQGQAYEQYF
many | TRBJ2-5 | . | TRBV7-9 | TGTGCCAGCAGCTTACCCCAGCGGACCCAAGAGACCCAGTACTTC | CASSLPQRTQETQYF
few | TRBJ1-4 | . | TRBV4-3 | TGCGCCAGCAGCCAAGATCCCGCGGGAGTGGTTGAAAAACTGTTTTTT | CASSQDPAGVVEKLFF
. | TRBJ2-3 | . | TRBV15 | TGTGCCACCAGTCAGGGAGACACAGATACGCAGTATTTT | CATSQGDTDTQYF
. | TRBJ2-7 | TRBD1 | TRBV5-1 | TGCGCCAGCAGCTTGGGAGGGACAGAGAATTACGAGCAGTACTTC | CASSLGGTENYEQYF
. | TRBJ2-2 | TRBD2 | TRBV5-1 | TGCGCCAGCAGATCCCCCGGGACTAGCGCCGGGGAGCTGTTTTTT | CASRSPGTSAGELFF
. | TRBJ1-2 | TRBD1 | TRBV5-1 | TGCGCCAGCAGCCGAGTTCGCGGGACAGCGGACGGTGGCTACACCTTC | CASSRVRGTADGGYTF
many | TRBJ2-3 | . | TRBV29-1 | TGCAGCGTCACGGGGCAGGGGCCTGGCACAGATACGCAGTATTTT | CSVTGQGPGTDTQYF
few | TRBJ2-3 | TRBD2 | TRBV5-1 | TGCGCCAGTTCTCGGTGGAGTAGCGGGATGACAGATACGCAGTATTTT | CASSRWSSGMTDTQYF
. | TRBJ1-2 | . | TRBV20-1 | TGCAGTGCTAGACGAGCAGGGTATGGCTACACCTTC | CSARRAGYGYTF
few | TRBJ1-2 | . | TRBV7-9 | TGTGCCAGCAGCCTAGCGGTGGGGGGCGCTTATGGCTACACCTTC | CASSLAVGGAYGYTF
. | TRBJ1-2 | . | TRBV7-9 | TGTGCCAGCAGCTTAGTGTCCTATGGCTACACCTTC | CASSLVSYGYTF
. | TRBJ1-5 | . | TRBV12-5 | TGTGCTAGTGGTTTCGAGTCAGGGCTGCCCCAGCATTTT | CASGFESGLPQHF
. | TRBJ2-3 | . | TRBV9 | TGTGCCAGCAGCGCCGCGGCTACAAGCACAGATACGCAGTATTTT | CASSAAATSTDTQYF
few | TRBJ1-6 | . | TRBV5-6 | TGTGCCAGCAGCTTGGGGCCCGGACATCCTGCGTATTCACCCCTCCACTTT | CASSLGPGHPAYSPLHF